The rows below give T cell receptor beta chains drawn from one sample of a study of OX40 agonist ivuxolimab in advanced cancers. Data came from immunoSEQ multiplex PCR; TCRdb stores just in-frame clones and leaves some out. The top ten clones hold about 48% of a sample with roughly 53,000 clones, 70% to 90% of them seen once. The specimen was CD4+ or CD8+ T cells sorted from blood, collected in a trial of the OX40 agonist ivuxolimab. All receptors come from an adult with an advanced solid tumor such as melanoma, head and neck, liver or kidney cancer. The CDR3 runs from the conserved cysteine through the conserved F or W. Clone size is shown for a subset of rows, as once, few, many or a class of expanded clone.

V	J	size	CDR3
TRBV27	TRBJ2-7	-	CATGGLPYEQYF
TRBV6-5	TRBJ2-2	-	CASSYWAGSNTGELFF
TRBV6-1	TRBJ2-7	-	CASSDRYEQYF
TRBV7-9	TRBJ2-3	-	CASSRLGALAQDTQYF
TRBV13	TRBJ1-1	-	CASSLNTNTEAFF
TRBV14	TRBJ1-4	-	CASSKKETGGPTNEKLFF
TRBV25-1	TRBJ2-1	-	CASSLGNGGRDEQFF
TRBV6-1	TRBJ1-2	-	CASRLDSNNYGYTF
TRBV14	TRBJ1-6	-	CASSGPSNSPLHF
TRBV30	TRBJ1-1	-	CAWSVGLNTEAFF
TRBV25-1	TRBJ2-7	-	CASMEGYEQYF
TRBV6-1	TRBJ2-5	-	CASSVGAGGLGETQYF
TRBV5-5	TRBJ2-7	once	CASSSEGESLPYEQYF
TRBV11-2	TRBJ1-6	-	CASSLGSSSPLHF
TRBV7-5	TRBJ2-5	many	CVRSSPGSGGPSQETQYF
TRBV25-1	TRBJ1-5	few	CASGDFKPQHF
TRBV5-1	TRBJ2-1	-	CASSLSPGTGINEQFF
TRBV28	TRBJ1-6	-	CASSFRGGLYNSPLHF
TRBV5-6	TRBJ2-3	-	CASSLPSGSSTDTQYF
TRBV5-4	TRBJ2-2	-	CASSTGLAGMTGELFF
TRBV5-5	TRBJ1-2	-	CASSRGDYGYTF
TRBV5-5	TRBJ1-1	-	CASSFTLPTEAFF
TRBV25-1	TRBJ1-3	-	CASSFGPYSGNTIYF
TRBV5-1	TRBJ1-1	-	CASSSGRTNTEAFF
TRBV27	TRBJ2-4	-	CASSLTGSDIQYF
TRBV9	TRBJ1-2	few	CASSVGGFSGGYGYTF
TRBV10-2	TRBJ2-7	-	CASSESGGGASTYEQYF
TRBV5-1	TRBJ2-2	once	CASDQGTNTGELFF
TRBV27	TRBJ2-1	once	CASSFPTGGSYNEQFF
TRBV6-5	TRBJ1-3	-	CASSPDGLPGNTIYF
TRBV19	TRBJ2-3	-	CASRKGAGADTQYF
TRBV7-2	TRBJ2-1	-	CASSPGGFGGYEQFF
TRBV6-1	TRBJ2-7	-	CASSEAYDYYEQYF
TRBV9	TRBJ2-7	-	CASSVEPGGTAGEQYF